Below, one T cell receptor beta chain is given with its context. Antigen unknown. These data belong to a study of T cells expressing NK-cell markers. The overall study: All TCR beta repertoires analysed originated from sorted CD3+CD56+NKG2C+, CD3+CD56+NKG2C- and CD3+CD56-NKG2C+ T cells.

The CDR3 has 15 residues. Germline V gene sequence: CDR1 SNHLY, CDR2 FYNNEI. Whole-study findings and limits: Specificity for HCMV among expanded NKG2C+ T cell clones was not established. Of CD8+ T cells, 1.0-7.0% belonged to dominant NKG2C+ clonotypes in five or six donors.

The authors generated TCR beta cDNA through 5'RACE template switching with UMIs. TCRdb re-called the 5' RACE reads; every CDR3 protein appears as one record, without DNA. This table lists roughly 160,000 distinct CDR3 sequences. This chain links TRBV2 with TRBJ1-2. This clonotype was obtained from a woman between 18 and 69 years old in good health. The sample taken for sequencing was blood T cells: a sorted CD56 or NKG2C T cell subset, CD4+ or CD8+ T cells, or bulk PBMC T cells (not recorded which). The CDR3 region is CASSERGLANYGYTF.